Given below is one T cell receptor beta chain in context. Its antigen is undetermined. Using immunoSEQ multiplex PCR, the repertoire was profiled, and TCRdb retains in-frame clones only, with some absent. This sample carries 100,000 to 150,000 clones, more than 70% of them seen once, and the ten largest clones take roughly 2.4%. This CDR3 is built from 13 residues. Trimming stripped 0 bases from V and 9 bases from J, with 6 bases between. Germline V gene sequence: CDR1 SGHNT, CDR2 YENEEA. Time point here: peripheral blood 6 weeks after treatment start. The sample comes from a study of PD-L1 blockade in urothelial cancer. Study-level background: Patients commenced intravenous atezolizumab, 1,200 mg every 3 weeks, in 2014. Among blood samples, the median T cell count was roughly 150,000. Study-wide points: Durable-benefit patients showed greater tumor-associated blood clone expansion at 3 weeks.

This material consisted of PBMCs, taken around atezolizumab (anti-PD-L1) treatment. The chain employs TRBV11-3 and TRBJ1-6; D is unclear. The source is a man aged 50 to 60 with urothelial cancer. The CDR3 region is CASSLDQVSPLHF. The CDR3 bases are TGTGCCAGCAGCTTAGATCAGGTTTCACCCCTCCACTTT.